The next 22 T cell receptor beta chains were all read from a single sample in a study of shared clonotypes between healthy human individuals. Assay: immunoSEQ multiplex PCR; the TCRdb copy retains only in-frame clones and omits some. The sample lists around 2.5 million clones; approximately 93% were seen once. The sequencing input was naive CD4+ T cells from PBMCs. Specified subset: CD45RA+ positively selected. These receptors were collected from a man aged 18 to 35 in good health. Some clones in this sample may be carry-over from other donors' samples.

The chain links TRBV6-4 to TRBJ2-1, with D unclear. The CDR3 extends over 12 amino acids. Germline V gene lookup returns CDR1 MRHNA and CDR2 SNTAGT. Trimming removed 2 bases at V and 7 bases at J, with 6 bases between. The CDR3 nucleotides read TGTGCCAGCAGTGACGGTTTAAATGAGCAGTTCTTC. Amino acids: CASSDGLNEQFF.

J is TRBJ1-5 and V is TRBV19; 7 positions agree with TRBD1. V lost 7 bases and J lost 3; bases outside the gene matches: 9. CDR1 is LNHDA, CDR2 SQIVND, per germline (reference sequence). CDR3 length equals 15 residues. CDR3 in amino acids: CASTSQGLDNQPQHF. DNA for the CDR3: TGTGCCAGTACCTCACAGGGGTTAGACAATCAGCCCCAGCATTTT.

The DNA of the CDR3 is TGTGCCAGCAGCTCCATTAGTGATGAGCAGTTCTTC. This sequence encodes CASSSISDEQFF. V and J are TRBV7-8 and TRBJ2-1; D not certain. Trimming removed 4 bases at V and 8 bases at J, with 9 bases between. The length of the CDR3 is 12 residues. Germline V lookup: CDR1 SGHVS, CDR2 FQNEAQ.

This chain uses TRBV14 with TRBJ2-5; no firm D call. Germline V CDR1 and CDR2: SGHDN, FVKESK. V was pared by 1 base and J by 5 bases, with 11 bases between. This CDR3 is built from 14 residues. CDR3 DNA sequence: TGTGCCAGCAGCCAAGGTCAAACTCGGGAGACCCAGTACTTC. Amino acid sequence: CASSQGQTRETQYF.

The rearrangement joins TRBV5-6 to TRBJ2-1, with D tentatively TRBD2 (6 bases). CDR3 size: 14 residues. Germline assignment: CDR1 SGHDT and CDR2 YYEEEE. The ends were cut back, 1 base at V and 3 bases at J, with 8 bases in the middle. The CDR3 DNA reads as TGTGCCAGCAGCTTGCGGGAGTTCTACAATGAGCAGTTCTTC. As protein: CASSLREFYNEQFF.

On this clone itself: At the DNA level, this CDR3 is encoded by other sequences in the same sample as well. The chain joins TRBV18 to TRBJ2-1; the match to TRBD2 covers 15 bases. This CDR3 is built from 16 residues. Germline values: CDR1 KGHSH, CDR2 LQKENI. The V segment lost 3 bases and the J segment 5 bases; nucleotides outside the gene matches: 2. This chain's CDR3 is CASSPGLAGGDNEQFF. CDR3 bases: TGTGCCAGCTCACCCGGACTAGCGGGAGGGGACAATGAGCAGTTCTTC.

This clone has a single count. The chain carries TRBV5-1 and TRBJ1-1; TRBD1 matches 7 bases. Losses at the gene ends were 0 bases for V and 7 bases for J; bases not matched to a gene: 6. Germline-derived CDR1 and CDR2 are SGHRS and YFSETQ. The CDR3 loop spans 14 amino acids. The CDR3 nucleotides are TGCGCCAGCAGCTTGGCCAGGGGGGATGGTGAAGCTTTCTTT. Its translation is CASSLARGDGEAFF.

The chain joins TRBV6-1 to TRBJ2-1; D unresolved. The V end was cut by 2 bases, the J end by 6 bases, with 8 bases between. The germline CDR1 and CDR2 sequences are MNHNS and SASEGT. The CDR3 has 13 amino acids. The CDR3 nucleotides read TGTGCCAGCAGTGAATCGGGCGTCAATGAGCAGTTCTTC. Translated: CASSESGVNEQFF.

The chain employs TRBV10-2 and TRBJ2-1; D is unclear. The V gene's germline CDR1 is WSHSY and CDR2 SAAADI. Trimming left V 5 bases short and J 4 bases short, with 6 bases between. This CDR3 is 12 amino acids long. The CDR3 region is CASSPIYNEQFF. The CDR3 nucleotides read TGCGCCAGCAGTCCAATTTACAATGAGCAGTTCTTC.

The J gene is TRBJ2-5, the V gene TRBV16, with D uncertain. Trimming stripped 1 base from V and 2 bases from J, with 11 bases between. This CDR3 spans 15 amino acids. The V gene's germline CDR1 is KGHSY and CDR2 FQNENV. This CDR3 reads CASSQLVTTQETQYF. The CDR3 DNA reads TGTGCCAGCAGCCAATTAGTAACCACACAAGAGACCCAGTACTTC.

V usage is TRBV27 and J usage is TRBJ2-7; the D gene is possibly TRBD2 (5 bases). The germline gives CDR1 MNHEY, CDR2 SMNVEV (reference sequence). CDR3 length equals 15 residues. V was clipped by 3 bases and J by 0 bases, with 12 bases between them. The CDR3 is CASSFGLGSSYEQYF. DNA for the CDR3: TGTGCCAGCAGTTTCGGGCTAGGGAGCTCCTACGAGCAGTACTTC.

V and J are TRBV18 and TRBJ2-1, with TRBD1 matching 7 bases. With 3 bases clipped from V and 4 bases from J, the junction kept 9 bases outside the gene matches. The V gene's germline CDR1 is KGHSH and CDR2 LQKENI. The CDR3 is made up of 16 amino acids. CDR3 amino acids: CASSPQGTVSYNEQFF. The CDR3 DNA reads TGTGCCAGCTCACCTCAGGGGACAGTATCTTACAATGAGCAGTTCTTC.

This clone was detected only a few times. The chain employs TRBV7-3 and TRBJ1-5; D ambiguous. The germline V and J ends were trimmed by 2 bases and 7 bases, with 6 bases remaining between them. Germline values: CDR1 SGHTA, CDR2 FQGTGA. The CDR3 has 12 amino acids. The chain's CDR3 is CASSLSPQPQHF. The CDR3 bases are TGTGCCAGCAGCTTATCACCCCAGCCCCAGCATTTT.

The rearrangement links TRBV9 to TRBJ2-1; 8 bases line up with TRBD2. There are 15 residues in the CDR3. The trim removed 0 bases at V and 6 bases at J, leaving 5 bases unmatched. In germline, CDR1 is SGDLS, CDR2 YYNGEE. CDR3 nucleotides: TGTGCCAGCAGCGTAGGACTAGCGACCCCCAATGAGCAGTTCTTC. This encodes CASSVGLATPNEQFF.

This sequence joins TRBV4-1 and TRBJ2-5, with 8 bases fitting TRBD2. The J call is uncertain, as TRBJ2-7 better fits the DNA end. The CDR3 length is 16 residues. Germline CDR1 MGHRA, CDR2 YSYEKL. The CDR3 loop reads CASSQDSSGRSYEQYF. Here the CDR3 DNA reads TGCGCCAGCAGCCAAGATTCCAGCGGGAGATCCTACGAGCAGTACTTC.

With regard to this clone: Other DNA sequences in this sample translate to the same CDR3. V is TRBV5-1 and J is TRBJ1-4; 8 nucleotides line up with TRBD1. V shed 0 bases, J shed 8 bases, and the junction held 6 bases outside the gene matches. Germline assignment: CDR1 SGHRS and CDR2 YFSETQ. The CDR3 spans 15 residues. In DNA form, the CDR3 reads TGCGCCAGCAGCTTGGTCGGACAGGGAAACGAAAAACTGTTTTTT. Protein product: CASSLVGQGNEKLFF.

The chain recombines TRBV11-2 with TRBJ2-1; TRBD2 matches 8 bases. Germline CDR1 SGHAT, CDR2 FQNNGV. Trimming cost V 2 bases and J 10 bases; bases outside gene matches: 16. CDR3 size: 17 residues. The CDR3 DNA sequence: TGTGCCAGCAGCTTATATGGGTGGAACGGGAGGGATCGCGAGCAGTTCTTC. Translated: CASSLYGWNGRDREQFF.

As regards this clone: The identical CDR3 is also encoded by other nucleotide sequences in the sample. The chain uses TRBV11-2 and TRBJ2-6, with unresolved D. CDR1 is SGHAT, CDR2 FQNNGV, per germline. The CDR3 totals 15 residues. V lost 4 bases and J lost 0, with 7 bases in between. The CDR3 spells CASSSTASGANVLTF. As DNA, the CDR3 is TGTGCCAGCAGCTCCACAGCCTCTGGGGCCAACGTCCTGACTTTC. The whole variable domain, remainder taken from reference TRBV11-2 and TRBJ2-6, is EAGVAQSPRYKIIEKRQSVAFWCNPISGHATLYWYQQILGQGPKLLIQFQNNGVVDDSQLPKDRFSAERLKGVDSTLKIQPAKLEDSAVYLCASSSTASGANVLTFGAGSRLTVL.

V is TRBV6-7 and J is TRBJ1-2; D gene ambiguous. TRBV6-7 falls under the ORF class, with uncertain function. V was trimmed by 6 bases and J by 5 bases, leaving 16 bases between them. CDR3 length equals 14 residues. As DNA, the CDR3 is TGTGCCAGCAGGGAAATAAGCGGCCGATATGGCTACACCTTC. Translated: CASREISGRYGYTF.

The rearrangement joins TRBV7-2 to TRBJ2-2, with D perhaps matching TRBD1 or TRBD2 (6 bases each). Trimming shortened V by 8 bases and J by 4 bases, and 29 bases separated the two germline ends. CDR3 size: 19 residues. The germline V gene encodes CDR1 SGHTA and CDR2 FQGNSA. This CDR3 is CASGGGVGGPLTFTGELFF. DNA of the CDR3: TGTGCCAGCGGAGGGGGTGTAGGAGGGCCACTTACCTTCACCGGGGAGCTGTTTTTT.

V usage is TRBV7-6 and J usage is TRBJ2-6; TRBD2 matches 10 bases. V was pared by 5 bases and J by 0 bases, with 10 bases of the junction left unmatched. Germline lookup yields CDR1 SGHVS and CDR2 FNYEAQ. This CDR3 is 19 amino acids long. The CDR3 DNA sequence: TGTGCCAGCAGCAAACAACGAGCGGGAGGGGTCTCTGGGGCCAACGTCCTGACTTTC. Its protein is CASSKQRAGGVSGANVLTF.

The chain has TRBV7-9 and TRBJ2-7, with D perhaps TRBD1 (6 bases). Deletions cut 5 bases from V and 5 bases from J, with 19 bases between. CDR3 size: 15 residues. The germline V gene has CDR1 SEHNR and CDR2 FQNEAQ (reference sequence). The CDR3 region is CASSLGRDTANEQYF. Here the CDR3 DNA reads TGTGCCAGCAGCCTTGGAAGGGACACCGCAAACGAGCAGTACTTC. The full variable domain, with the rest looked up from reference TRBV7-9 and TRBJ2-7, is DTGVSQNPRHKITKRGQNVTFRCDPISEHNRLYWYRQTLGQGPEFLTYFQNEAQLEKSRLLSDRFSAERPKGSFSTLEIQRTEQGDSAMYLCASSLGRDTANEQYFGPGTRLTVT.